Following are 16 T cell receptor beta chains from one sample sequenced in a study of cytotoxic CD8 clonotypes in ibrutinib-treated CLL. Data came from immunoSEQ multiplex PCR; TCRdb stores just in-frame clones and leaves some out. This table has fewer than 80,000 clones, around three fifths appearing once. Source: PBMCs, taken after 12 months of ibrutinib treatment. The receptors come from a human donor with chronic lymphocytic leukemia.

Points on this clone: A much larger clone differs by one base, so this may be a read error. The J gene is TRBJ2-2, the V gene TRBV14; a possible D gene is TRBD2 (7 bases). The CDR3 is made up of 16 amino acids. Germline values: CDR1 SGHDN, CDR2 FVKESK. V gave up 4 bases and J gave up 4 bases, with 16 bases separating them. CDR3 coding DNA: TGTGCCAGCAGCCGAGGGGGGGGGCATGTCACCGGGGAGCTGTTTTTT. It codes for CASSRGGGHVTGELFF.

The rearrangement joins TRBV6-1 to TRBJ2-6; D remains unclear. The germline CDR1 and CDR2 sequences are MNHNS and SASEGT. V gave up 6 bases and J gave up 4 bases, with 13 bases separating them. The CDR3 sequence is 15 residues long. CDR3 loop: CASSRIGSGANVLTF. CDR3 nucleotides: TGTGCCAGCAGCCGAATCGGGTCCGGGGCCAACGTCCTGACTTTC.

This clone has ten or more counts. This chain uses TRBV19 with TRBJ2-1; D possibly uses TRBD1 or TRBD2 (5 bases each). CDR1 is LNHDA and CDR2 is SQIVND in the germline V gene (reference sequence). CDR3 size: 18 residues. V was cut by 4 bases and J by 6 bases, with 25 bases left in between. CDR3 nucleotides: TGTGCCAGTAGTAAAGTATCATCCGGGACGGGAACATCCAATGAGCAGTTCTTC. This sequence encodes CASSKVSSGTGTSNEQFF.

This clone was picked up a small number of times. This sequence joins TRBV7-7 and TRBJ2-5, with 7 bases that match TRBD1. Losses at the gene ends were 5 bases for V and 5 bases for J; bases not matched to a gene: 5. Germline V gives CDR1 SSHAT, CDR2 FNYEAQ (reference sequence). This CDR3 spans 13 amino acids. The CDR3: CASSAQGEETQYF. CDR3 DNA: TGTGCCAGCAGCGCCCAGGGGGAGGAGACCCAGTACTTC.

CDR3 nucleotide sequence: TGCGCCAGCAGCTTGTCTCCGGGACAGGGACTCAGGGTC. Its protein product is CASSLSPGQGLRV. The J gene is TRBJ2-7, the V gene TRBV5-1, with 9 nucleotides matching TRBD1. The CDR3 covers 13 residues. The germline V gene encodes CDR1 SGHRS and CDR2 YFSETQ.

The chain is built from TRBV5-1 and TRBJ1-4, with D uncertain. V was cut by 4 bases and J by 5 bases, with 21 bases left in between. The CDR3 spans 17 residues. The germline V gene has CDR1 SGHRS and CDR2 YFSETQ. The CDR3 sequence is CASSARTGGRLNEKLFF. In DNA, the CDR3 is TGCGCCAGCAGCGCCCGGACGGGAGGGCGCTTGAATGAAAAACTGTTTTTT.

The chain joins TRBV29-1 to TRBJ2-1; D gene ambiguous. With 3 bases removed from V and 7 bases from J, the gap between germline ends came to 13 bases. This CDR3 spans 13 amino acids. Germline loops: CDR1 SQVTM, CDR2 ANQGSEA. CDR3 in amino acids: CSVDSHRANEQFF. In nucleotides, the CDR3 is TGCAGCGTTGACTCCCACCGTGCTAATGAGCAGTTCTTC.

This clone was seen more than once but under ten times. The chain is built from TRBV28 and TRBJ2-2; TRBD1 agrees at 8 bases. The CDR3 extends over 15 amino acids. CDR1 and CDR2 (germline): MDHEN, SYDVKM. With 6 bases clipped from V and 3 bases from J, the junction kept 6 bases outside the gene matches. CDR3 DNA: TGTGCCAGCAGAGACAGGGGCCCTTACACCGGGGAGCTGTTTTTT. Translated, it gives CASRDRGPYTGELFF.

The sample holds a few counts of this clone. The CDR3 bases are TGCAGCGTTGAAGCCTTCAGGCTAGAGACCCAGTACTTC. Protein product: CSVEAFRLETQYF. The genes are TRBV29-1 and TRBJ2-5; D is uncertain. Germline CDR1 reads SQVTM; CDR2 reads ANQGSEA. The CDR3 consists of 13 residues. The germline V and J ends were trimmed by 1 base and 4 bases, with 10 bases remaining between them.

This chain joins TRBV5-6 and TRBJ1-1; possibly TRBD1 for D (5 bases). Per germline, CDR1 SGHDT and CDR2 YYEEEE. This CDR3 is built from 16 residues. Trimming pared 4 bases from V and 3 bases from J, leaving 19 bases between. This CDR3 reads CASSPDIAAEDTEAFF. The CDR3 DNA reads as TGTGCCAGCAGCCCGGACATAGCTGCCGAAGACACTGAAGCTTTCTTT. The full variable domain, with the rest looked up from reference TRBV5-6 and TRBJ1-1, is DAGVTQSPTHLIKTRGQQVTLRCSPKSGHDTVSWYQQALGQGPQFIFQYYEEEERQRGNFPDRFSGHQFPNYSSELNVNALLLGDSALYLCASSPDIAAEDTEAFFGQGTRLTVV.

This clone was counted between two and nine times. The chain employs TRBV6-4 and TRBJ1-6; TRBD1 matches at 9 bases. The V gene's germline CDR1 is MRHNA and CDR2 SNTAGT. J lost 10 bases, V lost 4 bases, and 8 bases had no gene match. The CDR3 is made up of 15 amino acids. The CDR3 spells CASSVSGQGLSPLHF. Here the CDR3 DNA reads TGTGCCAGCAGTGTCTCAGGACAGGGGTTATCACCCCTCCACTTT.

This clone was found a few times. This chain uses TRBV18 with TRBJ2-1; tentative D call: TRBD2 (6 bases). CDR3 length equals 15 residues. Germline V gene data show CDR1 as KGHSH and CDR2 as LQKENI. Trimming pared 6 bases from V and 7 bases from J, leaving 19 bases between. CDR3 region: CASSTITGTSNEQFF. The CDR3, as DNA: TGTGCCAGCTCCACCATCACCGGGACTTCGAATGAGCAGTTCTTC.

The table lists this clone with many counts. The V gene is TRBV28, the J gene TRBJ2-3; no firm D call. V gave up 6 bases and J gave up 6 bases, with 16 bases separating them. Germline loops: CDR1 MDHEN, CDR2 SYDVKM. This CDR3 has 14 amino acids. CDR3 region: CASSSSLYEDTQYF. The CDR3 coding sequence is TGTGCCAGCAGCTCAAGCCTCTACGAGGATACGCAGTATTTT.

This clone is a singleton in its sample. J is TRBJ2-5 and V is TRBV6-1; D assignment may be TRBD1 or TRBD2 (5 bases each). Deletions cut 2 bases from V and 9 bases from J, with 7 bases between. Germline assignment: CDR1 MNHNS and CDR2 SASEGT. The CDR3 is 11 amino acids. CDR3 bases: TGTGCCAGCAGTGAATGGGGGTCCCAGTACTTC. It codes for CASSEWGSQYF.

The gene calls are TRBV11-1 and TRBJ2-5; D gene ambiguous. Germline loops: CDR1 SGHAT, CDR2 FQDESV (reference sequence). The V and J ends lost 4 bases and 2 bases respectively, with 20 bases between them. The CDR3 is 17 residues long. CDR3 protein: CASSYGKYGDFQETQYF. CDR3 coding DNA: TGTGCCAGCAGCTACGGTAAATACGGAGACTTTCAAGAGACCCAGTACTTC.

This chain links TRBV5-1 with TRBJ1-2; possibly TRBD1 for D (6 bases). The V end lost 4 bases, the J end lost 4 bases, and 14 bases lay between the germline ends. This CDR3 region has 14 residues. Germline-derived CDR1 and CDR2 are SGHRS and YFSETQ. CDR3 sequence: CASSPGAVGYGYTF. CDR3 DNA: TGCGCCAGCAGCCCGGGGGCCGTGGGCTATGGCTACACCTTC.